Below are 29 T cell receptor beta chains sequenced from a single sample in a study of spatial heterogeneity in lung cancer (dated by TCRdb to between 2019 and 2020). The receptor library was made with 5' RACE. The sample was run on a NextSeq 500. TCRdb trimmed public reads at Q25 via fastp, called clones via MiXCR and kept in-frame beta chains. Each CDR3 protein gets just one entry, which takes the most common genes and DNA from the rows behind it. The sample includes several thousand distinct CDR3 sequences, with less than 9% observed a single time. The ten largest clones capture 20% to 30% of the sample. Study-level results and caveats: The tumor nonsynonymous mutation count correlated with the number of expanded alpha and beta TCRs within the tumor.

These receptors are not linked to any known antigen. The intended sense of this specimen's time point label: sample taken at primary tumor resection. The source was lung tumor tissue, collected at surgery. Source of these receptors: a male donor with early-stage non-small cell lung cancer.

This clonotype was counted ten times or more. The rearrangement uses TRBV15 and TRBJ2-3; D remains ambiguous. Germline CDR1 is LNHNV and CDR2 is YYDKDF (reference sequence). Deletions cut 0 bases from V and 1 base from J, with 14 bases between. CDR3 length: 17 amino acids. CDR3 region: CATSRDRSSRGTDTQYF. The CDR3 bases are TGTGCCACCAGCAGAGATAGGTCCTCTCGGGGCACAGATACGCAGTATTTT.

This clonotype was observed many times. This chain links TRBV27 with TRBJ2-3, with D uncertain. Germline lookup yields CDR1 MNHEY and CDR2 SMNVEV (reference sequence). The CDR3 runs 12 residues. Between the trimmed V and J ends, which lost 3 bases and 6 bases, there was a span of 7 bases. In DNA, the CDR3 is TGTGCCAGCAGTTTGGGGTGGGATACGCAGTATTTT. Translation: CASSLGWDTQYF.

This clonotype is classed as medium-sized. The chain recombines TRBV18 with TRBJ2-5; D is unresolved. V was clipped by 5 bases and J by 5 bases, with 12 bases between them. Germline CDR1 reads KGHSH; CDR2 reads LQKENI. CDR3 size: 13 residues. CDR3: CASSLVSLETQYF. In nucleotides, the CDR3 is TGTGCCAGCTCATTAGTGTCGTTGGAGACCCAGTACTTC. The full variable domain, its missing parts supplied by reference TRBV18 and TRBJ2-5, is NAGVMQNPRHLVRRRGQEARLRCSPMKGHSHVYWYRQLPEEGLKFMVYLQKENIIDESGMPKERFSAEFPKEGPSILRIQQVVRGDSAAYFCASSLVSLETQYFGPGTRLLVL.

By frequency in the sample, this clonotype is medium-sized (0.01 to 0.1%). The chain carries TRBV28 and TRBJ1-1; D is perhaps TRBD1 (5 bases). This CDR3 comprises 12 residues. Germline CDR1 is MDHEN and CDR2 is SYDVKM. V was cut by 9 bases and J by 0 bases, with 8 bases left in between. CDR3 nucleotide sequence: TGTGCCAGTACAGGAGTGAACACTGAAGCTTTCTTT. Translating it yields CASTGVNTEAFF.

This clonotype was seen repeatedly, ten times or more. The rearrangement links TRBV5-1 to TRBJ2-1; 9 bases map to TRBD2. The germline CDR1 and CDR2 sequences are SGHRS and YFSETQ. V lost 0 bases, J lost 8 bases, and 6 bases stayed unmatched. CDR3 length: 15 residues. As DNA, the CDR3 is TGCGCCAGCAGCTTGGGACTAGCGGACAGCGATGAGCAGTTCTTC. Translating it yields CASSLGLADSDEQFF.

In its sample, this clonotype is medium-sized. V gene TRBV7-8 combines with J gene TRBJ2-2; a weak D match, TRBD1 (5 bases). Germline V gives CDR1 SGHVS, CDR2 FQNEAQ. The germline V and J ends were trimmed by 5 bases and 8 bases, with 9 bases remaining between them. CDR3 length: 12 amino acids. CDR3 amino acids: CASSGHLGELFF. The CDR3 bases are TGTGCCAGCAGCGGACACTTGGGGGAGCTGTTTTTT.

This chain connects TRBV20-1 to TRBJ2-7, with D possibly matching TRBD1 (5 bases). The germline V and J ends were trimmed by 5 bases and 0 bases, with 8 bases remaining between them. This CDR3 is built from 12 residues. Germline CDR1 and CDR2: DFQATT and SNEGSKA (reference sequence). CDR3 residues: CSAETVSYEQYF. CDR3 in DNA: TGCAGTGCTGAGACAGTCTCCTACGAGCAGTACTTC.

This clonotype was seen at least ten times. Here the CDR3 DNA reads TGTGCCAGCAGCCAAACCGGGACAGGGGGAGGCATTCAGTACTTC. It is translated as CASSQTGTGGGIQYF. J is TRBJ2-4 and V is TRBV4-2; 11 bases align to TRBD1. The CDR3 length is 15 residues. With V trimmed by 2 bases and J by 9 bases, 6 bases remained unmatched. Germline lookup yields CDR1 LGHNA and CDR2 YNFKEQ.

By share, this clonotype ranks as medium-sized. The chain recombines TRBV27 with TRBJ2-3; TRBD2 matches 15 bases. Germline-derived CDR1 and CDR2 are MNHEY and SMNVEV (reference sequence). Trimming at V came to 7 bases and at J to 8 bases, leaving 4 bases not matched to a gene. This CDR3 has 14 amino acids. This chain's CDR3 is CASTGLAGGGTQYF. CDR3 DNA sequence: TGTGCCAGCACTGGACTAGCGGGAGGGGGTACGCAGTATTTT.

This clonotype has a count of ten or more. This chain joins TRBV5-1 and TRBJ2-3, with D unresolved. V lost 4 bases, J lost 4 bases, and 13 bases lay in between. This CDR3 is 14 amino acids long. Germline lookup yields CDR1 SGHRS and CDR2 YFSETQ. The CDR3 sequence: CASSADSPADTQYF. The DNA for the CDR3 is TGCGCCAGCAGCGCGGATTCGCCGGCAGATACGCAGTATTTT.

This chain links TRBV6-5 with TRBJ1-4; D may be TRBD1 (6 bases). Germline V gene lookup returns CDR1 MNHEY and CDR2 SVGAGI. CDR3 length: 14 amino acids. With 6 bases removed from V and 6 bases from J, the gap between germline ends came to 14 bases. The CDR3 DNA reads as TGTGCCAGCAGGCCTCAGGGGTGGGATGAAAAACTGTTTTTT. It specifies CASRPQGWDEKLFF.

This clonotype counts as medium-sized. The CDR3 spells CASSPGLNEQYF. In DNA form, the CDR3 reads TGTGCCAGCTCACCGGGACTGAACGAGCAGTACTTC. The chain uses TRBV18 and TRBJ2-7, with D maybe TRBD2 (6 bases). V lost 3 bases and J lost 5, with 8 bases in between. This CDR3 is 12 amino acids long. The germline V gene has CDR1 KGHSH and CDR2 LQKENI.

The chain has TRBV13 and TRBJ2-7; 13 positions agree with TRBD2. J lost 5 bases, V lost 5 bases, and 9 bases had no gene match. CDR1 is PRHDT, CDR2 FYEKMQ, per germline (reference sequence). CDR3 size: 16 residues. The CDR3 here is CASSGRTSGRGNEQYF. The CDR3 DNA reads TGTGCCAGCAGCGGACGTACTAGCGGGAGGGGGAACGAGCAGTACTTC.

In its sample, this clonotype was seen many times. The chain employs TRBV28 and TRBJ2-3; 7 bases align to TRBD1. With V trimmed by 4 bases and J by 6 bases, 7 bases remained unmatched. CDR3 length: 14 residues. CDR1 and CDR2 from the germline V gene are MDHEN and SYDVKM. CDR3 region: CASSSGGAKDTQYF. DNA for the CDR3: TGTGCCAGCAGTTCAGGGGGAGCAAAGGATACGCAGTATTTT.

This clonotype ranks as medium-sized. The chain couples TRBV20-1 to TRBJ2-7; 12 bases are a match to TRBD2. Germline CDR1 and CDR2: DFQATT and SNEGSKA (reference sequence). Trimming cost V 8 bases and J 0 bases; bases outside gene matches: 11. CDR3 length: 16 amino acids. The CDR3: CSWGTSGRTSSYEQYF. The CDR3 coding sequence is TGCAGTTGGGGGACTAGCGGGCGTACGAGCTCCTACGAGCAGTACTTC.

This clonotype was observed many times. The chain has TRBV5-6 and TRBJ2-3, with TRBD2 matching over 8 bases. After removal of 4 bases from V and 3 bases from J, the junction contained 13 bases not matched to a gene. Germline V CDR1 and CDR2: SGHDT, YYEEEE. The CDR3 is 17 amino acids. The DNA of the CDR3 is TGTGCCAGCAGCCGAACGACAGCGGGAGTCAAAACAGATACGCAGTATTTT. Protein sequence: CASSRTTAGVKTDTQYF.

This clonotype is large. This sequence joins TRBV27 and TRBJ2-5; perhaps TRBD1 as D (7 bases). The CDR3 length is 15 residues. Looked up from germline, CDR1 is MNHEY and CDR2 is SMNVEV (reference sequence). The V end was cut by 3 bases, the J end by 4 bases, with 15 bases between. The chain's CDR3 is CASSFQGGYGETQYF. The CDR3 DNA reads as TGTGCCAGCAGTTTCCAGGGGGGTTACGGAGAGACCCAGTACTTC.

Judged by abundance, this clonotype is medium-sized. The chain carries TRBV6-5 and TRBJ2-1; 9 positions match TRBD1. The CDR3 is 14 residues long. Looked up from germline, CDR1 is MNHEY and CDR2 is SVGAGI. Trimming took 5 bases from V and 3 from J; bases not matched to a gene: 2. The chain's CDR3 is CASSPGQGYNEQFF. In DNA, the CDR3 is TGTGCCAGCAGTCCGGGACAGGGCTACAATGAGCAGTTCTTC.

This clonotype is judged large. In DNA form, the CDR3 reads TGTGCCAGCAGTTTAATATCGGGGGAGCTGTTTTTT. It translates to CASSLISGELFF. V usage is TRBV27 and J usage is TRBJ2-2; no definite D call. Germline lookup yields CDR1 MNHEY and CDR2 SMNVEV (reference sequence). The germline V and J ends were trimmed by 2 bases and 8 bases, with 6 bases remaining between them. CDR3 size: 12 residues.

For this clonotype: Sequence at one end of the junction differs from germline and may be a read error. The J gene is TRBJ2-5, the V gene TRBV28; unclear D gene. Germline assignment: CDR1 MDHEN and CDR2 SYDVKM. The CDR3 runs 12 residues. The CDR3 region is CASSLFQETQYF. In DNA, the CDR3 is TGTGCCAGCAGCTTATTCCAAGAGACCCAGTACTTC.

This clonotype was observed many times. The chain recombines TRBV27 with TRBJ2-5, with a weak D call TRBD1 (6 bases). With 8 bases removed from V and 5 bases from J, the gap between germline ends came to 18 bases. The CDR3 length is 14 residues. Germline V lookup: CDR1 MNHEY, CDR2 SMNVEV (reference sequence). DNA for the CDR3: TGTGCCAGCGCAATGAGGGGGATTGGGGAGACCCAGTACTTC. Amino acids: CASAMRGIGETQYF.

This clonotype was recorded a few times. V gene TRBV6-2 or TRBV6-3 combines with J gene TRBJ2-3, with 10 bases lining up with TRBD1. Trimming cost V 6 bases and J 3 bases; bases outside gene matches: 6. Germline CDR1 and CDR2: MNHEY and SVGEGT. The CDR3 is 15 residues long. CDR3 protein: CASRERGQGTDTQYF. Here the CDR3 DNA reads TGTGCCAGCAGGGAAAGGGGACAGGGGACAGATACGCAGTATTTT.

In this sample, this clonotype is medium-sized. J is TRBJ2-7 and V is TRBV30; 15 nucleotides agree with TRBD2. This CDR3 is 15 amino acids long. Looked up from germline, CDR1 is GTSNPN and CDR2 is SVGIG (reference sequence). Trimming removed 0 bases from V and 7 bases from J; junction bases left unmatched: 4. The chain's CDR3 is CAWSVAGTSGREQYF. The CDR3 coding sequence is TGTGCCTGGAGTGTAGCCGGGACTAGCGGGAGGGAGCAGTACTTC.

In its sample, this clonotype was seen many times. The chain carries TRBV29-1 and TRBJ2-5, with D uncertain. The length of the CDR3 is 13 residues. V shed 3 bases and J shed 3 bases, with 11 bases lying between them. Looked up from germline, CDR1 is SQVTM and CDR2 is ANQGSEA. The CDR3 coding sequence is TGCAGCGTTGATAGGAATAGAAAAGAGACCCAGTACTTC. It encodes CSVDRNRKETQYF.

This clonotype is categorized as medium-sized. The rearrangement uses TRBV19 and TRBJ1-5; 9 bases are shared with TRBD1. This CDR3 has 19 amino acids. V was clipped by 4 bases and J by 6 bases; unmatched bases: 19. Germline V gene lookup returns CDR1 LNHDA and CDR2 SQIVND (reference sequence). The DNA of the CDR3 is TGTGCCAGTAGTAGATTAGGTTTTGGGGACAGGGCCGGCGGTCAGCCCCAGCATTTT. Its translation: CASSRLGFGDRAGGQPQHF.

This clonotype is termed medium-sized (0.01 to 0.1%). The V call is TRBV4-3, the J call TRBJ1-1; D ambiguous. The ends were cut back, 1 base at V and 5 bases at J, with 8 bases in the middle. Germline lookup yields CDR1 LGHNA and CDR2 YSLEER. There are 13 residues in the CDR3. The CDR3 DNA is TGCGCCAGCAGCCAAGGTTATAAGACTGAAGCTTTCTTT. This translates into CASSQGYKTEAFF.

This clonotype was observed at least ten times. The V call is TRBV9, the J call TRBJ2-2; D is undetermined. This CDR3 is 14 amino acids long. V lost 3 bases and J lost 1, with 7 bases in between. Germline loops: CDR1 SGDLS, CDR2 YYNGEE. CDR3: CASSGGQNTGELFF. CDR3 nucleotides: TGTGCCAGCAGCGGCGGCCAGAACACCGGGGAGCTGTTTTTT.

This chain links TRBV20-1 with TRBJ2-1; D ambiguous. Germline CDR1 is DFQATT and CDR2 is SNEGSKA (reference sequence). V dropped 6 bases and J dropped 4 bases, with 10 bases sitting between them. CDR3 length: 12 amino acids. The CDR3 nucleotides read TGCAGTGCCCCTCTGTGGTACAATGAGCAGTTCTTC. It codes for CSAPLWYNEQFF.

This clonotype is labeled as medium-sized. V gene TRBV7-2 combines with J gene TRBJ1-5; no firm D call. The CDR3 length is 13 residues. Germline V gives CDR1 SGHTA, CDR2 FQGNSA. V lost 5 bases to trimming and J lost 5 bases, with 10 bases between them. Written as DNA, the CDR3 is TGTGCCAGCAGCCCCCAGCGGGATCAGCCCCAGCATTTT. Protein product: CASSPQRDQPQHF.